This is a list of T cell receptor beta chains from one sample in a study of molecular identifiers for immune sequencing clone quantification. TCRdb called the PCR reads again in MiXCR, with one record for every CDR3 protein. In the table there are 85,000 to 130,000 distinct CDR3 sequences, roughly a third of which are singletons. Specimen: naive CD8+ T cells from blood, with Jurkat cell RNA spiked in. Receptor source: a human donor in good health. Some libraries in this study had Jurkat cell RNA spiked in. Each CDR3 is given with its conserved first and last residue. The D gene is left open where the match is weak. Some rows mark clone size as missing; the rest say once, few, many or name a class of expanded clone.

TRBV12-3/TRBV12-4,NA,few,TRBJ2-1,CASSLGGRKIEQFF,TGTGCCAGCAGTTTGGGGGGGCGCAAGATTGAGCAGTTCTTC
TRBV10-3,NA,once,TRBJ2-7,CAISGAGTIYELYF,TGTGCCATCAGTGGGGCCGGGACCATCTACGAGCTGTACTTC
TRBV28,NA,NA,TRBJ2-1,CASSSVQALYNEQFF,TGTGCCAGCAGTTCGGTCCAAGCCCTCTACAATGAGCAGTTCTTC
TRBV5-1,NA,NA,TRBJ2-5,CASSFEGRSGETQYF,TGCGCCAGCAGCTTTGAAGGGAGGTCAGGAGAGACCCAGTACTTC
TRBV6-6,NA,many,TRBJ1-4,CASSYSGVDEKLFF,TGTGCCAGCAGTTACTCCGGGGTTGATGAAAAACTGTTTTTT
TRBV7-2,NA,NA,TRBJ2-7,CASSPNDASSNEQYF,TGTGCCAGCAGCCCCAACGACGCAAGCAGCAACGAGCAGTACTTC
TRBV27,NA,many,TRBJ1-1,CASRTAMNTEAFF,TGTGCCAGCAGGACAGCTATGAACACTGAAGCTTTCTTT
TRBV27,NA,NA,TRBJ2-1,CASGGGAGEQFF,TGTGCCAGCGGGGGGGGGGCCGGTGAGCAGTTCTTC
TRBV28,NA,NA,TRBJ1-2,CASTSPARGSDYGYTF,TGTGCCAGCACCTCCCCAGCGAGAGGGTCGGACTATGGCTACACCTTC
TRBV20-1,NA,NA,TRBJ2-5,CSATSYRDQETQYF,TGCAGTGCTACATCCTACAGGGATCAAGAGACCCAGTACTTC
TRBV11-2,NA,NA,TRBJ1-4,CASSLADSMELFF,TGTGCCAGCAGCTTAGCGGACAGTATGGAACTGTTTTTT
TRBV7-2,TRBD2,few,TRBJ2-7,CASSPLAATYEQYF,TGTGCCAGCAGCCCACTAGCGGCTACCTACGAGCAGTACTTC
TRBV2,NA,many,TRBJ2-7,CASSPGGPGYEQYF,TGTGCCAGCAGCCCCGGAGGGCCCGGGTACGAGCAGTACTTC
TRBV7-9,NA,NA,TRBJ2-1,CASSEEGLEQFF,TGTGCCAGCAGCGAAGAAGGTCTTGAGCAGTTCTTC
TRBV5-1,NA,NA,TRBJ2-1,CASSLAAGPLYNEQFF,TGCGCCAGCAGCTTGGCGGCAGGGCCCCTTTACAATGAGCAGTTCTTC
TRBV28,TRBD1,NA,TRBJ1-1,CASSNQRDRWGAFF,TGTGCCAGCAGCAACCAAAGGGACAGATGGGGAGCTTTCTTT
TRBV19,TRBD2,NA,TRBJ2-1,CASSIDGLAGENEQFF,TGTGCCAGTAGTATAGACGGACTAGCGGGAGAGAATGAGCAGTTCTTC
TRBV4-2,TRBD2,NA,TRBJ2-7,CASSQGLAGGPYYSSYEQYF,TGTGCCAGCAGCCAGGGCCTAGCGGGCGGGCCCTATTACAGCTCCTACGAGCAGTACTTC
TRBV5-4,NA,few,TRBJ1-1,CASTNDGRNTEAFF,TGTGCCAGCACCAATGACGGAAGGAACACTGAAGCTTTCTTT
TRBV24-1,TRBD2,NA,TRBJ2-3,CATSDKTSATDTQYF,TGTGCCACCAGTGATAAAACTAGCGCCACAGATACGCAGTATTTT
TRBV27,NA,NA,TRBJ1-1,CASSIYMNTEAFF,TGTGCCAGCAGTATATACATGAACACTGAAGCTTTCTTT
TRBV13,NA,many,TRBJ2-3,CASSPPITDTQYF,TGTGCCAGCAGCCCACCGATCACAGATACGCAGTATTTT
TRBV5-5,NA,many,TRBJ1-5,CASSFRDSEWPQHF,TGTGCCAGCAGCTTCCGGGACTCCGAATGGCCCCAGCATTTT
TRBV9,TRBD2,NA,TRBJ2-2,CASSVGRGVGELFF,TGTGCCAGCAGCGTTGGTCGGGGGGTCGGGGAGCTGTTTTTT
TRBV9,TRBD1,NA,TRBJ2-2,CASSASKQGASTGELVF,TGTGCCAGCAGCGCTTCAAAACAGGGGGCGAGCACCGGGGAGCTGGTTTTT
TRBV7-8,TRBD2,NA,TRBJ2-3,CASSQREGFTDTQYF,TGTGCCAGCAGCCAGCGGGAGGGATTCACAGATACGCAGTATTTT
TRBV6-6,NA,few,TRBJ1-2,CASSRGMLGYTF,TGTGCCAGCAGTAGGGGGATGTTAGGCTACACCTTC
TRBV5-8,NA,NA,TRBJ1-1,CASSEGPYTEAFF,TGTGCCAGCTCGGAGGGCCCGTACACTGAAGCTTTCTTT
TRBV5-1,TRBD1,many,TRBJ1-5,CASSGGDYRGLGNQPQHF,TGCGCCAGCAGCGGCGGAGACTACAGGGGTTTGGGCAATCAGCCCCAGCATTTT
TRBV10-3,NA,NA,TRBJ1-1,CATRDPSNTEAFF,TGTGCCACCCGGGATCCCTCAAACACTGAAGCTTTCTTT
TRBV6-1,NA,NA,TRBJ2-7,CASSEGTSF,TGTGCCAGCAGTGAAGGGACTTCCTTC
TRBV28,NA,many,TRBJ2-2,CASSLRNTGELFF,TGTGCCAGCAGTTTAAGGAACACCGGGGAGCTGTTTTTT
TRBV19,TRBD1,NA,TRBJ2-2,CASREQGLTGELFF,TGTGCCAGTAGAGAACAGGGGTTGACCGGGGAGCTGTTTTTT
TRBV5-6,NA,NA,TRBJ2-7,CASSLPNYEQYF,TGTGCCAGCAGCTTGCCAAACTACGAGCAGTACTTC
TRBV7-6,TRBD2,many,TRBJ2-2,CASSLSSGEAGELFF,TGTGCCAGCAGCTTATCTAGCGGCGAAGCCGGGGAGCTGTTTTTT
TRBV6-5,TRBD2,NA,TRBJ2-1,CASSTASGGYNEQFF,TGTGCCAGCAGTACTGCTAGCGGGGGCTACAATGAGCAGTTCTTC
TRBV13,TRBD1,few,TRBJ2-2,CASRTGTGAGTGELFF,TGTGCCAGCAGAACCGGGACAGGGGCTGGCACCGGGGAGCTGTTTTTT
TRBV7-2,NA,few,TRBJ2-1,CASSLVGARSYNEQFF,TGTGCCAGCAGCTTAGTGGGGGCCCGCTCCTACAATGAGCAGTTCTTC
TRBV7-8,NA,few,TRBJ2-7,CASRRRVTYEQYF,TGTGCCAGCAGAAGACGGGTCACCTACGAGCAGTACTTC
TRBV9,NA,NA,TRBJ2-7,CASSDGITYEQYF,TGTGCCAGCAGCGATGGCATCACCTACGAGCAGTACTTC
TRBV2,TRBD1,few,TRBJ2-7,CASNSGTAYEQYF,TGTGCCAGTAATTCCGGGACAGCCTACGAGCAGTACTTC
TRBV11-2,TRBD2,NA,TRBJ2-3,CASSPGLAGPSPADTQYF,TGTGCCAGCAGCCCCGGACTAGCGGGTCCTTCCCCCGCAGATACGCAGTATTTT
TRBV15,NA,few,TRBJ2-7,CATSKEPDSYEQYF,TGTGCCACCAGCAAAGAACCGGACAGCTACGAGCAGTACTTC
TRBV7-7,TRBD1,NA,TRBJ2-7,CAPPRDRGNEQYF,TGTGCTCCCCCAAGGGACAGGGGGAATGAGCAGTACTTC
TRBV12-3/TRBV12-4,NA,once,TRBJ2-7,CASRHLDDGRGYEQYF,TGTGCCAGCAGACACCTCGACGACGGGCGAGGTTACGAGCAGTACTTC
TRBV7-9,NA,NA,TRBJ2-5,CASSLPASQEAQYF,TGTGCCAGCAGCTTACCAGCGTCCCAGGAGGCCCAGTACTTC
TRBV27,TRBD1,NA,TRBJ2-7,CASSPRTGSYEQYF,TGTGCCAGCAGTCCGAGGACAGGGTCCTACGAGCAGTACTTC